This entry features one T cell receptor beta chain sequence. Its antigen is not identified. These data are taken from a study of T cell responses to AZD1222 COVID-19 vaccine. This CDR3 comprises 12 residues. Germline V gene lookup returns CDR1 SGHNT and CDR2 YYREEE (reference sequence). V lost 3 bases, J lost 10 bases, and 14 bases lay in between. General study results and limits: Donors were largely white British and mainly female; clonal diversity was possibly underestimated. Nearly half of spike-specific TCRs reportedly go after variant regions that carry no mutations.

Measured with immunoSEQ multiplex PCR; TCRdb has only the in-frame clones, and not every one. The sample yields around 100,000 clones, 87% seen once. The starting material was peripheral blood, obtained on day 0 of AZD1222 vaccination. The V gene is TRBV5-4, the J gene TRBJ2-7; tentatively, D is TRBD1 (5 bases). This TCR came from an adult in good health. In DNA, the CDR3 is TGTGCCAGCAGCTCCGACAGTCCCCAACAGTACTTC. Its translation: CASSSDSPQQYF.